Below are 12 T cell receptor beta chains sequenced from a single sample in a study of blood T cell repertoires in COVID-19. TCRdb's copy holds only in-frame clones and misses some; the assay was immunoSEQ multiplex PCR. The table has more than 75,000 clones, 80% to 90% seen once; the top ten hold 4.8%. The sequenced material came from peripheral blood. Receptors originate from an elderly woman with acute or convalescent COVID-19.

The gene calls are TRBV7-2 and TRBJ2-7, with D hard to call. The germline gives CDR1 SGHTA, CDR2 FQGNSA. Between the trimmed V and J ends, which lost 4 bases and 5 bases, there was a span of 6 bases. The CDR3 runs 11 residues. DNA of the CDR3: TGTGCCAGCAGCTCCCTCGACGAGCAGTACTTC. Amino acid sequence: CASSSLDEQYF.

The gene calls are TRBV2 and TRBJ1-1, with D possibly matching TRBD1 (5 bases). The V gene lost 6 bases and the J gene lost 4 bases, with 15 bases spanning the gap. The CDR3 is 14 residues long. CDR1 and CDR2 (germline): SNHLY, FYNNEI. CDR3 DNA: TGTGCCAGCAGGGCTGACAGTAAGGGCACTGAAGCTTTCTTT. It codes for CASRADSKGTEAFF.

This chain connects TRBV10-3 to TRBJ2-4, with 9 bases identical to TRBD1. CDR1 is ENHRY, CDR2 SYGVKD, per germline. This CDR3 has 15 amino acids. After removal of 0 bases from V and 12 bases from J, the junction contained 9 bases not matched to a gene. The CDR3 here is CAISESDGQGLTQYF. The CDR3 DNA sequence: TGTGCCATCAGTGAGTCGGATGGACAGGGGCTGACTCAGTACTTC.

The chain joins TRBV30 to TRBJ2-1; 7 bases agree with TRBD2. CDR1 and CDR2 from the germline V gene are GTSNPN and SVGIG (reference sequence). The CDR3 has 11 residues. The ends lost 7 bases at V and 7 bases at J; junction bases unmatched: 4. This CDR3 is CASAGVNEQFF. The CDR3 coding sequence is TGTGCCTCTGCGGGGGTAAATGAGCAGTTCTTC.

This clone has more than one count but fewer than ten. This chain links TRBV7-3 with TRBJ2-3, with TRBD1 matching 7 bases. This CDR3 has 14 amino acids. V lost 4 bases and J lost 1; bases outside the gene matches: 2. CDR1 and CDR2 (germline): SGHTA, FQGTGA. The CDR3 loop reads CASSSGQGTDTQYF. CDR3 DNA sequence: TGTGCCAGCAGCTCAGGACAGGGCACAGATACGCAGTATTTT.

This chain joins TRBV3-1 (or the pseudogene TRBV3-2) and TRBJ2-5, with 7 bases fitting TRBD1. The CDR3 has 15 amino acids. Germline V gene sequence: CDR1 LGHDT, CDR2 YNNKEL (reference sequence). Trimming cost V 0 bases and J 1 base; bases outside gene matches: 2. CDR3 sequence reads: CASSQEGQIQETQYF. The CDR3 DNA sequence: TGTGCCAGCAGCCAAGAGGGACAGATCCAAGAGACCCAGTACTTC.

The CDR3: CSASVFRTGAVGEQFF. CDR3 in DNA: TGCAGTGCTAGTGTATTCCGGACAGGGGCCGTGGGTGAGCAGTTCTTC. The chain combines TRBV20-1 with TRBJ2-1, with TRBD1 matching 9 bases. Per germline, CDR1 DFQATT and CDR2 SNEGSKA (reference sequence). J lost 9 bases, V lost 3 bases, and 15 bases had no gene match. The length of the CDR3 is 16 residues.

The chain carries TRBV3-1 (or the pseudogene TRBV3-2) and TRBJ2-2; possibly TRBD1 for D (7 bases). CDR3 length equals 16 residues. V dropped 3 bases and J dropped 4 bases, with 15 bases sitting between them. Germline V gene lookup returns CDR1 LGHDT and CDR2 YNNKEL (reference sequence). CDR3 bases: TGTGCCAGCAGCCATCCCCCGCAGGGGGGCACCGGGGAGCTGTTTTTT. Its translation is CASSHPPQGGTGELFF.

The rearrangement links TRBV19 to TRBJ1-5, with TRBD1 matching 10 bases. CDR1 is LNHDA and CDR2 is SQIVND in the germline V gene (reference sequence). The CDR3 loop spans 18 amino acids. With V trimmed by 5 bases and J by 4 bases, 14 bases remained unmatched. The CDR3 DNA sequence: TGTGCCAGTAGTCCCAGACCGACCGGGACAGGGGTTAATCAGCCCCAGCATTTT. Translation: CASSPRPTGTGVNQPQHF.

CDR3 DNA sequence: TGTGCCAGCAGCTCCCTAGCGGGAGGGTACAATGAGCAGTTCTTC. The encoded protein is CASSSLAGGYNEQFF. The chain is built from TRBV7-3 and TRBJ2-1; TRBD2 matches 12 bases. CDR3 length: 15 amino acids. The V and J ends lost 4 bases and 4 bases, in that order; junction bases with no gene match: 2. Germline lookup yields CDR1 SGHTA and CDR2 FQGTGA.

The CDR3 region has the DNA TGTGCCAGCAGTTTTAGCGGGGGATTCAATGAGCAGTTCTTC. Protein product: CASSFSGGFNEQFF. V gene TRBV27 combines with J gene TRBJ2-1; 9 nucleotides line up with TRBD2. Germline CDR1 and CDR2: MNHEY and SMNVEV (reference sequence). This CDR3 has 14 amino acids. Germline trimming cut 3 bases from V and 6 bases from J; bases unmatched to any gene: 3.

There are a few counts of this clone. The chain is built from TRBV6-4 and TRBJ2-3; D not resolved. CDR3 length equals 15 residues. CDR1 and CDR2 from the germline V gene are MRHNA and SNTAGT. V was cut by 6 bases and J by 4 bases, with 17 bases left in between. The CDR3 bases are TGTGCCAGCAGGGAGAGAGGAATGGGTTCAGATACGCAGTATTTT. This codes for CASRERGMGSDTQYF.